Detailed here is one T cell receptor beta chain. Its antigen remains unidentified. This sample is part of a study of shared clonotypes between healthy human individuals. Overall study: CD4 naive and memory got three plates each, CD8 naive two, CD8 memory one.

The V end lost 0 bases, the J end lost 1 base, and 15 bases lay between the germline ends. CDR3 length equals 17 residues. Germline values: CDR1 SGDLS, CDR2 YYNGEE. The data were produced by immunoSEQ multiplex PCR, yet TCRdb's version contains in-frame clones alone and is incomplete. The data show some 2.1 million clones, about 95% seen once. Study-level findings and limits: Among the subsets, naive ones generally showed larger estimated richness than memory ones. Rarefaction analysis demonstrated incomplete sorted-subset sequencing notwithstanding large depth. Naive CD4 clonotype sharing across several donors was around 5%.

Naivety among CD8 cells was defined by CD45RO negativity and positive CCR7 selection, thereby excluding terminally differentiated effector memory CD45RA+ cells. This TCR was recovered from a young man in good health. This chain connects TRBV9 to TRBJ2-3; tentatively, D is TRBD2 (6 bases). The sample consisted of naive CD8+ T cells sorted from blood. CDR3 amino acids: CASSVGPVRDRTDTQYF. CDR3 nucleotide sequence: TGTGCCAGCAGCGTAGGCCCCGTGCGGGACCGCACAGATACGCAGTATTTT. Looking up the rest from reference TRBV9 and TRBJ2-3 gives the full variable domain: DSGVTQTPKHLITATGQRVTLRCSPRSGDLSVYWYQQSLDQGLQFLIQYYNGEERAKGNILERFSAQQFPDLHSELNLSSLELGDSALYFCASSVGPVRDRTDTQYFGPGTRLTVL.